This T cell receptor (beta chain) was recovered during a study of control samples from healthy donors and cancer patients. The repertoire was sequenced with immunoSEQ multiplex PCR; TCRdb's copy has only in-frame clones and lacks some. This sample has 100,000 to 120,000 clones, with around 87% found just once. Source material: PBMCs. The TCR sequence derives from an older woman with lung cancer.

The CDR3 protein is CASSKGTGTGFTGELFF. The CDR3 region has the DNA TGTGCCAGCAGCAAAGGGACCGGGACAGGTTTTACCGGGGAGCTGTTTTTT. The chain combines TRBV21-1 with TRBJ2-2; the D call TRBD1 from the table was never checked on the DNA. TRBV21-1 is classified as a pseudogene. This CDR3 is 17 amino acids long.